This T cell receptor (beta chain) was found in a study of control samples from healthy donors and cancer patients. Method: immunoSEQ multiplex PCR; TCRdb's copy keeps in-frame clones and lacks some. The sample yields approximately 170,000 clones, 90% to 95% seen once. Trimming took 0 bases from V and 2 from J, leaving 6 bases between them. In germline, CDR1 is SGHNT, CDR2 YYREEE (reference sequence). This CDR3 is 15 amino acids long. The rearrangement links TRBV5-4 to TRBJ2-6, with D perhaps TRBD1 (5 bases). This TCR was recovered from a woman in her 30s in good health. Sequencing used blood. CDR3 DNA sequence: TGTGCCAGCAGCTTGGCAGGGACTGGGGCCAACGTCCTGACTTTC. Protein sequence: CASSLAGTGANVLTF.